One T cell receptor beta chain is described in this entry. This specimen comes from a study of T-cell reconstitution after alpha-beta-depleted transplantation in children. Preparing the TCRbeta library involved the use of unique molecular identifiers. TCRdb itself ran the PCR reads through MiXCR, one entry per CDR3 protein. In the table there are 95,000 to 150,000 distinct CDR3 sequences, 20% to 25% of which are singletons. CDR1 is SGHRS, CDR2 YFSETQ, per germline. Trimming removed 0 bases from V and 8 bases from J, with 9 bases in between. The CDR3 has 13 residues. The receptor's source is a male patient aged 2 to 9 who had a stem cell transplant for chronic granulomatous disease, so the T cells may come from the graft donor. J is TRBJ2-1 and V is TRBV5-1; D gene uncertain. The input for sequencing was PBMCs, mostly from graft donor cells, taken 180 days after TCRalphabeta/CD19-depleted stem cell transplant. The CDR3 is CASSLGSMDEQFF. The CDR3 nucleotides are TGCGCCAGCAGCTTGGGTAGCATGGATGAGCAGTTCTTC.